This T cell receptor beta chain originates from a study of T cell changes during pregnancy in multiple sclerosis. This clone was detected a few times. Produced via immunoSEQ multiplex PCR; TCRdb's table is partial and in-frame only. The sample lists approximately 65,000 clones; approximately 90% were seen once. Trimming pared 8 bases from V and 1 base from J, leaving 6 bases between. CDR3 length equals 12 residues. Germline-derived CDR1 and CDR2 are ENHRY and SYGVKD. The source material was peripheral blood, sampled in the third trimester of pregnancy. V and J are TRBV10-3 and TRBJ1-3, with D hard to call. The TCR originated in a female donor in good health, enrolled as a control in a pregnancy study. The DNA of the CDR3 is TGTGCCATCGCGGTTTCTGGAAACACCATATATTTT. It encodes CAIAVSGNTIYF.